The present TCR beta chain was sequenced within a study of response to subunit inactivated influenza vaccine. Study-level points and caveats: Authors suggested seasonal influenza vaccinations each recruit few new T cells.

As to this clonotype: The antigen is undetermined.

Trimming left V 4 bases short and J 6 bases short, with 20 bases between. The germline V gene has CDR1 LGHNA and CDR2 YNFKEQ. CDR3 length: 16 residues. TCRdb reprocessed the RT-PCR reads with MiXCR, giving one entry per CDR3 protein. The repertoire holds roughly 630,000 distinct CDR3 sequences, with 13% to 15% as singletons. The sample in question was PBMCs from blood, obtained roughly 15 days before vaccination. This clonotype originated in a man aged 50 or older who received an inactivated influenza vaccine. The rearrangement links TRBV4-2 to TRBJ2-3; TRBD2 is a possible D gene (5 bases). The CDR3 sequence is CASSLEADSRVDTQYF. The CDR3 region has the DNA TGTGCCAGCAGCCTCGAGGCTGACTCGAGGGTCGATACGCAGTATTTT.